Reported below is one T cell receptor (beta chain). Under the authors' procedure: The assay estimated nucleated cells by amplifying reference gene primers. TCRdb's table, derived via immunoSEQ multiplex PCR, lists solely in-frame clones and lacks some. D and trimming come from the DNA, and the V and J calls and clone size come from that table. The data show a few hundred thousand clones, around 83% seen once. Germline CDR1 is WNHNN and CDR2 is SYGVQD (reference sequence). The junction had 4 bases not matched to a gene; V was cut back by 2 bases and J by 4 bases. The CDR3 is made up of 15 amino acids. The data were taken from a study of blood T cell repertoires in COVID-19. Study context: Whether acute or convalescent, the COVID-19 samples came from the United States, Italy and Spain. From T cells, B-cell-depleted T cells, or PBMCs came the material, which was cDNA or gDNA.

This sequence joins TRBV10-1 and TRBJ2-7; 11 positions agree with TRBD2. The material sequenced was peripheral blood. The source is a woman aged 18 to 35 with acute or convalescent COVID-19. CDR3 protein: CASSERTSGSYEQYF. CDR3 DNA: TGCGCCAGCAGTGAGAGAACTAGCGGGAGTTACGAGCAGTACTTC.